This T cell receptor (beta chain) came from a study of blood T cell repertoires in COVID-19. Study summary: Samples came from the United States, Italy and Spain, spanning acute and convalescent COVID-19. T cells, B-cell-depleted T cells, or PBMCs provided the cDNA or gDNA that served as material.

This CDR3 comprises 15 residues. The V gene lost 7 bases and the J gene lost 4 bases, with 17 bases spanning the gap. CDR1 LGHNT and CDR2 FRNRAP come from the germline V gene. Everyone who took part was roughly 18 to 90 years old, and they came from about two dozen US areas. Grouping used clinical history reported by participants in a survey and questionnaire. Method: immunoSEQ multiplex PCR; TCRdb's copy keeps in-frame clones and lacks some. The repertoire holds a few hundred thousand clones, with approximately 88% as singletons. The TCR comes from a woman in her 40s with acute COVID-19. V gene TRBV12-5 combines with J gene TRBJ2-1; D remains unclear. Sequencing input: PBMCs or T cells enriched from blood (not recorded which). The DNA of the CDR3 is TGTGCTAGTGATGCCGCGGATCTCTTGTACAATGAGCAGTTCTTC. The encoded protein is CASDAADLLYNEQFF.